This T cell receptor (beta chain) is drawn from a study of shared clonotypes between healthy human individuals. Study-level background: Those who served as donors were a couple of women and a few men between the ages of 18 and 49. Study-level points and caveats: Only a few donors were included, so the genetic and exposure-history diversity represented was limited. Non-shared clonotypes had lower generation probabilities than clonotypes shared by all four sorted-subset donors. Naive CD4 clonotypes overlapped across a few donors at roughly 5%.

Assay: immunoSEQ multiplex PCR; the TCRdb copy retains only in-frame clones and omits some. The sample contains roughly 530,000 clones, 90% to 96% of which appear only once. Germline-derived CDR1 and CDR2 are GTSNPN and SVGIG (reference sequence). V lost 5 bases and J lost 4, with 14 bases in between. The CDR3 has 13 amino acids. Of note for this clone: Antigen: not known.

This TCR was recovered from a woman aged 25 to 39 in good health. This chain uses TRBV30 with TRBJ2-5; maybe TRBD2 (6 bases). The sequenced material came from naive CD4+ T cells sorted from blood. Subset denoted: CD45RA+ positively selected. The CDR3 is CAWPTTRRETQYF. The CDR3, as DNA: TGTGCCTGGCCAACGACTAGGCGAGAGACCCAGTACTTC.